This TCR beta chain derives from a study of early T cells in non-severe SARS-CoV-2 infection. Separate cDNA molecules each had unique molecular identifiers attached to them. TCRdb ran MiXCR on the 5' RACE reads and lists one entry per CDR3 protein. The sample has tens of thousands of distinct CDR3 sequences; approximately 12% are singletons. The germline CDR1 and CDR2 sequences are LGHNA and YSLEER. This CDR3 comprises 18 residues. V lost 1 base, J lost 1 base, and 9 bases stayed unmatched. The source is an adult who was a healthcare worker with PCR-confirmed SARS-CoV-2 infection or an uninfected control (not recorded which). Sequencing was performed on whole blood. This sequence joins TRBV4-3 and TRBJ2-5; 10 positions agree with TRBD1. In nucleotides, the CDR3 is TGCGCCAGCAGCCAAGTACTTCGGGGACAGGGGTCCCAAGAGACCCAGTACTTC. Encoded protein: CASSQVLRGQGSQETQYF.